This TCR beta chain appears in the sequencing data of a study of T and B cells in COVID-19 patients. Study details: Critical illness requiring mechanical ventilation or extracorporeal membrane oxygenation affected about 60% of the roughly 20 active-infection patients.

Blood genomic DNA input for TRB amplification was 250-500 ng. Multiplex PCR with BIOMED2 TRB-A/B primer pools amplified TRB rearrangements. TCRdb reanalysed the multiplex PCR reads using MiXCR and keeps one entry per CDR3 protein. The sample lists around 10,000 distinct CDR3 sequences; around 27% were seen once. Study-wide points: In COVID-19 patients, T cell receptor beta variable and joining gene use was reportedly strongly skewed. Clonality of TRB repertoires was high in active COVID-19; recovery brought above-healthy diversity and richness.

Remarks on this clonotype: What it recognizes is unknown.

This CDR3 has 15 residues. Looked up from germline, CDR1 is SGHTA and CDR2 is FQGTGA. Between the trimmed V and J ends, which lost 1 base and 8 bases, there was a span of 14 bases. The sample consisted of blood. This TCR came from a human donor who had recovered from COVID-19. The chain has TRBV7-3 and TRBJ2-2, with a weak D call TRBD1 (5 bases). CDR3 in DNA: TGTGCCAGCAGCTTAAATATAGGGGTCGGAGGGGAGCTGTTTTTT. Its translation: CASSLNIGVGGELFF.